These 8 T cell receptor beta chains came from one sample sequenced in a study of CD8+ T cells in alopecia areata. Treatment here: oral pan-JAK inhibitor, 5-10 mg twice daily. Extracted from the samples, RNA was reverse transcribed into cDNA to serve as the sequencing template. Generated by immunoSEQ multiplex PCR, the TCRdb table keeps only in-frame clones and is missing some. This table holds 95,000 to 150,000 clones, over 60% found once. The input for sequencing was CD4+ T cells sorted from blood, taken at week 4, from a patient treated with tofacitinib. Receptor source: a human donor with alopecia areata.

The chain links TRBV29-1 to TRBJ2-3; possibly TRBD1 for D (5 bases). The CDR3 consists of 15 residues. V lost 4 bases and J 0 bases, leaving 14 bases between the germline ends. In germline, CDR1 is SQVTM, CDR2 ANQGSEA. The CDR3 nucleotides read TGCAGCGTTGTCCCCCAGCAGGGAAGCACAGATACGCAGTATTTT. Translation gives CSVVPQQGSTDTQYF.

The CDR3 reads CASSVVNSGSTDTQYF. The CDR3, as DNA: TGTGCCAGCAGCGTAGTGAATAGCGGGAGCACAGATACGCAGTATTTT. This chain uses TRBV9 with TRBJ2-3, with 7 nucleotides matching TRBD2. The CDR3 extends over 16 amino acids. The germline gives CDR1 SGDLS, CDR2 YYNGEE. J lost 0 bases, V lost 0 bases, and 4 bases had no gene match.

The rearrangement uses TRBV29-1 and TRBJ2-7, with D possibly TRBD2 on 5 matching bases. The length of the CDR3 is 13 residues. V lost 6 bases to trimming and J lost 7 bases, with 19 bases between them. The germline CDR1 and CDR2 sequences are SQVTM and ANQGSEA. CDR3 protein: CSVLPIRGLEQYF. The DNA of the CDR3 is TGCAGCGTCCTCCCTATCCGGGGTCTAGAGCAGTACTTC.

The CDR3 sequence: CASSYSRASLKGYTF. For the CDR3, the DNA is TGTGCCAGCAGTTACTCCCGGGCCTCCCTTAAGGGCTACACCTTC. The V and J genes are TRBV6-5 and TRBJ1-2, with unresolved D. CDR3 length: 15 amino acids. Between the trimmed V and J ends, which lost 0 bases and 8 bases, there was a span of 16 bases. Germline V CDR1 and CDR2: MNHEY, SVGAGI.

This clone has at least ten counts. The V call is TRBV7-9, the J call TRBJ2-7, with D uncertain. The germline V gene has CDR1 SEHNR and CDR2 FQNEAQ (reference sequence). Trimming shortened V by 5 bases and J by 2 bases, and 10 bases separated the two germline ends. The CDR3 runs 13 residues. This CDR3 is CASSPKGPYEQYF. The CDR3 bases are TGTGCCAGCAGCCCGAAGGGTCCCTACGAGCAGTACTTC. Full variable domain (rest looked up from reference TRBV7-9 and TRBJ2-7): DTGVSQNPRHKITKRGQNVTFRCDPISEHNRLYWYRQTLGQGPEFLTYFQNEAQLEKSRLLSDRFSAERPKGSFSTLEIQRTEQGDSAMYLCASSPKGPYEQYFGPGTRLTVT.

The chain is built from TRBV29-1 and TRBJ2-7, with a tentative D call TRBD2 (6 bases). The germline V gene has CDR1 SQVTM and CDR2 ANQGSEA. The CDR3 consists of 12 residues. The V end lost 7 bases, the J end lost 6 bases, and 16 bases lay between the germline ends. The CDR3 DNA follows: TGCAGCGCCGGGGGATCTCGGGGCGAGCAGTACTTC. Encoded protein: CSAGGSRGEQYF.

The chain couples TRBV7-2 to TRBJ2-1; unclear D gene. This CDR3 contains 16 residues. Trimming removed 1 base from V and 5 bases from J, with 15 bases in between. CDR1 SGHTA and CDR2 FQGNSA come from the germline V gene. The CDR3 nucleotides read TGTGCCAGCAGCTTAGATTACTGGGCCTTCAACAATGAGCAGTTCTTC. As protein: CASSLDYWAFNNEQFF.

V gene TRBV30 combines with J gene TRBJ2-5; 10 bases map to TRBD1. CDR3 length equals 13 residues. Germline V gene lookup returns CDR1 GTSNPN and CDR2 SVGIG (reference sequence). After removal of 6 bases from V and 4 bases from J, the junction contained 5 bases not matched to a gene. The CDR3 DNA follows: TGTGCCTGTGGGACAGGGGCCCCAGAGACCCAGTACTTC. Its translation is CACGTGAPETQYF.